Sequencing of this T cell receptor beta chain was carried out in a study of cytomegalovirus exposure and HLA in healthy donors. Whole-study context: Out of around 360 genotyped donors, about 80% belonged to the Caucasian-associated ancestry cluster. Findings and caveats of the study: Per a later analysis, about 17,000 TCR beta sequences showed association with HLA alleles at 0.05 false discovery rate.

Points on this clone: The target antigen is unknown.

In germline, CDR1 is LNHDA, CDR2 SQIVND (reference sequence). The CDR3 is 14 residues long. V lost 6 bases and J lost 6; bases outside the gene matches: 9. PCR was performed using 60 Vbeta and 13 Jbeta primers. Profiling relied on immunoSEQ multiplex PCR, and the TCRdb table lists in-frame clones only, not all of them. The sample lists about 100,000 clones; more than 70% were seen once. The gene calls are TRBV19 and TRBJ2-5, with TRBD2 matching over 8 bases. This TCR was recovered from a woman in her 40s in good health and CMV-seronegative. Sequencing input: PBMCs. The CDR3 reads CASRKTSAAQTQYF. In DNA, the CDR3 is TGTGCCAGTAGAAAGACTAGCGCGGCGCAGACCCAGTACTTC.